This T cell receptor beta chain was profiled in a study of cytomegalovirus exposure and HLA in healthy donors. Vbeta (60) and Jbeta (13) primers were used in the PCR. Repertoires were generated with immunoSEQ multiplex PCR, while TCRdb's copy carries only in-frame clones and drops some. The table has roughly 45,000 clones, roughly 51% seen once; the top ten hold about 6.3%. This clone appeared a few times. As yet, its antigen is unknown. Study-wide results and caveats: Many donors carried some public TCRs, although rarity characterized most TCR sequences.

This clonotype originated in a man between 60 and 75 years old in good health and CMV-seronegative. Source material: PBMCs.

The CDR3 here is CASSPGTSGNAYEQYF. In DNA, the CDR3 is TGCGCCAGCAGCCCGGGGACTAGCGGTAATGCCTACGAGCAGTACTTC. The rearrangement uses TRBV5-1 and TRBJ2-7, with TRBD2 identical over 11 bases. V trimming: 4 bases; J trimming: 2 bases; junction bases outside the gene matches: 8. The CDR3 is made up of 16 amino acids. Germline CDR1 and CDR2: SGHRS and YFSETQ.